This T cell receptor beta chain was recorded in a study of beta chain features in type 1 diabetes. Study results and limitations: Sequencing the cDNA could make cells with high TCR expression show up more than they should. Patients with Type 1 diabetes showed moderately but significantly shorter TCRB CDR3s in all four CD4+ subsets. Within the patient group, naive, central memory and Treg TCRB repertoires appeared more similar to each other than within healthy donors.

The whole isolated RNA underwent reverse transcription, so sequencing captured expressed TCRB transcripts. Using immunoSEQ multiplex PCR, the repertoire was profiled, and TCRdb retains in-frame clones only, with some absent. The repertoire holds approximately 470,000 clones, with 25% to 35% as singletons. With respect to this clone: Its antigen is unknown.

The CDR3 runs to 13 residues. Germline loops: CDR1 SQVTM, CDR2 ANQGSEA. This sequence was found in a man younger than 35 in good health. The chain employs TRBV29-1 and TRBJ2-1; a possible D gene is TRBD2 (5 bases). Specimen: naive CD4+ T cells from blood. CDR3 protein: CPLCRAAYNEQFF. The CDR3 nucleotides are TGCCCGCTTTGTAGAGCGGCTTACAATGAGCAGTTCTTC.